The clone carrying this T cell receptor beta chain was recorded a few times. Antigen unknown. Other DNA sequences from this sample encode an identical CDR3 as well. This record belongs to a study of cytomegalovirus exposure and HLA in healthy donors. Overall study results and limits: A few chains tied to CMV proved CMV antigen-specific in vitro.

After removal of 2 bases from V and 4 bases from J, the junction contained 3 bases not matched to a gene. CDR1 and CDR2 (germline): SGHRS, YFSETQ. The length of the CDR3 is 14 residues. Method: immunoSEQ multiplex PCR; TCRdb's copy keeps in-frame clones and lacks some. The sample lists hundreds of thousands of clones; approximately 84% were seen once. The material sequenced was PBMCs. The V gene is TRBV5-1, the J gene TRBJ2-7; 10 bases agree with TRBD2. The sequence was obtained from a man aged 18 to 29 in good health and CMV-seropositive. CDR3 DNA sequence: TGCGCCAGCAGCTTAGCGGGAGGGCCATACGAGCAGTACTTC. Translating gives CASSLAGGPYEQYF.